Detailed here is one T cell receptor beta chain. Its antigen is currently unknown. The time point was: blood at routine non-recurrence follow-up after resection. A single record per CDR3 protein comes from TCRdb applying MiXCR to the 5' RACE reads. The sample shows about 110,000 distinct CDR3 sequences, under 14% of them seen only once. Germline values: CDR1 LNHDA, CDR2 SQIVND (reference sequence). The V gene lost 1 base and the J gene lost 7 bases, with 16 bases spanning the gap. CDR3 length: 15 amino acids. The data are from a study of spatial heterogeneity in lung cancer. Study-wide background: Untreated early-stage non-small cell lung cancer patients, some 70 in total, were the donors. Where present, follow-up PBMC were sequenced a median of roughly two years after resection.

Broader study findings: More often at tumor resection than at routine follow-up, ubiquitous expanded tumor TCRs were detected in the blood.

The sample in question was PBMCs, obtained at follow-up. The TCR originated in a female donor with early-stage non-small cell lung cancer. The rearrangement joins TRBV19 to TRBJ2-5, with D perhaps assigned TRBD1 or TRBD2 (6 bases each). In nucleotides, the CDR3 is TGTGCCAGTAGTATAGGGACCAGGGGAGCGGGGACCCAGTACTTC. Translated: CASSIGTRGAGTQYF.